These T cell receptor beta chains were read from a single sample in a study of blood T cells in healthy people across ages. Each CDR3 protein is one row after TCRdb ran MiXCR on the 5' RACE reads. The top ten hold under 20% of the sample, which has around 620,000 distinct CDR3 sequences, 27% seen once. Material: blood. The origin of the receptors is a woman in her 70s in good health. Each CDR3 is given with its conserved first and last residue.

V gene	J gene	CDR3 protein
TRBV29-1	TRBJ2-3	CSVSQGVKDTQYF
TRBV3-1	TRBJ2-5	CASSLRGRGSVEETQYF
TRBV20-1	TRBJ1-4	CSARDPSGHTNEKLFF
TRBV4-1	TRBJ1-2	CASSQEGYDGFTF
TRBV19	TRBJ1-6	CASSWGPGGDSPLHF
TRBV7-2	.	CASSLQGVIPDEQYF
TRBV29-1	TRBJ1-1	CSVEGAPGSEAFF
TRBV7-2	TRBJ1-6	CASSLAITSPPLHF
TRBV20-1	TRBJ2-1	CSARIQGGYNEQFF
TRBV5-1	TRBJ2-1	CASSPGAPYNEQFF
TRBV7-2	TRBJ1-2	CASSLFSGTEHGYTF
TRBV29-1	TRBJ2-3	CSFRGSTDTQYF
TRBV30	TRBJ2-5	CAWSAGQFRETQYF
TRBV7-8	TRBJ2-7	CASSLKGNEQYF
TRBV10-3	.	CATGGNEQFF
TRBV30	TRBJ2-7	CAWSAVVGYEQYF
TRBV5-1	TRBJ2-5	CASSFGAALSAETQYF
TRBV3-1	TRBJ2-1	CASSLQSGLNEQFF
TRBV27	TRBJ2-5	CASSLSRGGGETQYF
TRBV29-1	TRBJ1-2	CSATAGAAGYTF
TRBV6-2/TRBV6-3	TRBJ2-5	CASGETSGGKETQYF
TRBV7-2	.	CASSVLRTSGHYEQYF
TRBV2	TRBJ2-3	CASLQGSGEGTQYF
TRBV20-1	TRBJ2-1	CSAPLAGVNNEQFF
TRBV7-8	TRBJ2-1	CASTGGLAGFESNEQFF
TRBV28	TRBJ2-3	CASSPPSGRALDTQYF
TRBV6-6	TRBJ1-2	CASSRDTNYGYTF
TRBV27	TRBJ1-2	CASGQAGSTWGGYTF
TRBV5-6	TRBJ1-2	CASSLRDRLRANYGYTF
TRBV20-1	TRBJ2-5	CSARDPVGAGETQYF
TRBV20-1	TRBJ1-1	CSARAGTGNTEAFF
TRBV7-8	TRBJ1-1	CASSIGTIITEAFF
TRBV20-1	TRBJ2-7	CSASGRGTEQYF
TRBV29-1	TRBJ2-7	CSVEVDGTPNYEQYF
TRBV7-3	TRBJ2-5	CASSLMGQPQETQYF
TRBV27	TRBJ2-3	CASSLSPDTQYF
TRBV5-1	TRBJ1-1	CASSRTQGDTEAFF
TRBV12-3/TRBV12-4	TRBJ1-1	CASLSGTGDTEAFF
TRBV12-3/TRBV12-4	TRBJ2-7	CASSSTSVSYEQYF
TRBV5-1	TRBJ1-2	CASRSGTGVNYGYTF
TRBV12-3/TRBV12-4	TRBJ2-6	CASSLWSGANVLTF
TRBV20-1	TRBJ1-1	CSAREGGMNTEAFF
TRBV7-9	TRBJ2-3	CASSFGRINTRYF
TRBV29-1	TRBJ2-1	CSLRKGSSYNEQFF
TRBV7-9	TRBJ1-1	CASSLAVGEAFF
TRBV2	TRBJ2-2	CASSSLPEGGELFF
TRBV5-1	TRBJ2-2	CASSLVRGTATGELFF
TRBV20-1	TRBJ2-7	CSARSTSGGQLYEQYF
TRBV7-2	TRBJ1-6	CASSLAQSHSPLHF
TRBV3-1	TRBJ1-3	CASSPRGHGNTIYF
TRBV6-5	TRBJ2-1	CASSSRLGLEQFF
TRBV12-3/TRBV12-4	TRBJ2-5	CASSRNSGGAKETQYF
TRBV5-1	TRBJ1-4	CASSGAAGPEEKLFF
TRBV4-2	TRBJ2-2	CASSQDATGVNTGELFF
TRBV11-2	.	CASRGGYNEQFF
TRBV6-5	TRBJ2-1	CASSPRGVNSYNEQFF
TRBV5-1	TRBJ1-4	CASSFGGLKETNEKLFF
TRBV18	TRBJ2-7	CASSLSGQGFYEQYF
TRBV11-2	TRBJ2-5	CASSAAGGNQETQYF